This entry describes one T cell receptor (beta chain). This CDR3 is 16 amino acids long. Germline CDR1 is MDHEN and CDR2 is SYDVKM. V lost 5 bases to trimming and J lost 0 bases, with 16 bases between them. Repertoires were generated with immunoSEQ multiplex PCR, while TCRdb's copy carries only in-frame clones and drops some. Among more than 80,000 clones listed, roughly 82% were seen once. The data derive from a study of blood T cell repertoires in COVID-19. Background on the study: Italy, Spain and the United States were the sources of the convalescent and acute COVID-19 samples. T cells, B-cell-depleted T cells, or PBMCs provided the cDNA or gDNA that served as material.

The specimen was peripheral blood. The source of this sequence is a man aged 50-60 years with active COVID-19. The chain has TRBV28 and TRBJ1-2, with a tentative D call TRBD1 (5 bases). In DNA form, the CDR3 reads TGTGCCAGCAGTCCATACAGGAGCCAGGCTAACTATGGCTACACCTTC. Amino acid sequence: CASSPYRSQANYGYTF.